This record covers a single T cell receptor beta chain. Its antigen is unidentified. This sample stems from a study of T cell responses to AZD1222 COVID-19 vaccine. Profiled with immunoSEQ multiplex PCR; TCRdb holds only in-frame clones, not every one. Of 90,000 to 100,000 clones detected, 85% appear once; the ten largest clones hold 4.5%. Findings of the study overall: Repertoire sampling happened only post peak T cell response. Reports indicate that nearly half of spike-specific TCRs are directed at unmutated variant regions. It should be noted that donors were predominantly white British and more often female, and clonal diversity was possibly underestimated. Dominant at 160-218 and 743-854, vaccine-associated CD4 TCRs also spanned spike.

V was clipped by 1 base and J by 2 bases, with 24 bases between them. Germline loops: CDR1 MGHRA, CDR2 YSYEKL. The CDR3 spans 19 residues. The sequence came from an adult who received the AZD1222 COVID-19 vaccine. V is TRBV4-1 and J is TRBJ2-7; D tentatively reads TRBD1 or TRBD2 (6 bases each). Sequenced here: peripheral blood, sampled 28 days after the second AZD1222 dose. In DNA form, the CDR3 reads TGCGCCAGCAGCCAAGCCCTCAGTGTTCCGGGGGCCCGAGCCTACGAGCAGTACTTC. It translates to CASSQALSVPGARAYEQYF.